A selection of T cell receptor beta chains follows, all from one sample in a study of cytomegalovirus exposure and HLA in healthy donors. The data were produced by immunoSEQ multiplex PCR, yet TCRdb's version contains in-frame clones alone and is incomplete. The table includes roughly 180,000 clones, around 80% detected once. The source material was PBMCs. The source is a female donor in good health and CMV-seronegative. Both conserved end residues are part of each CDR3. Fields, in order: clone size, D gene, J gene, V gene, CDR3 DNA, CDR3 protein. D genes are given only for firm matches. Rows give clone size only sometimes, using once, few, many, or a class for an expanded clone.

-,TRBD1,TRBJ2-4,TRBV9,TGTGCCAGCAGCGTCATACAGACAGGGGGCCCTTATACTCACTTTCAGTACTTC,CASSVIQTGGPYTHFQYF
-,TRBD1,TRBJ1-1,TRBV7-8,TGTGCCAGCAGCTTAGACAGGGGAACTGAAGCTTTCTTT,CASSLDRGTEAFF
-,TRBD1,TRBJ1-6,TRBV6-5,TGTGCCAGCAGTTACTGGACAGGGGGCGCGGATTCACCCCTCCACTTT,CASSYWTGGADSPLHF
-,TRBD2,TRBJ2-6,TRBV7-2,TGTGCCAGCATGCCGGGACTAGCGGGGGGGCCTGGGGCCAACGTCCTGACTTTC,CASMPGLAGGPGANVLTF
-,TRBD2,TRBJ2-1,TRBV7-3,TGTGCCAGCAGCGCCTTAGCGGGCTACAATGAGCAGTTCTTC,CASSALAGYNEQFF
-,-,TRBJ1-4,TRBV7-3,TGTGCCAGCAGCTTAACGGGCCAGACGGGGAATGAAAAACTGTTTTTT,CASSLTGQTGNEKLFF
-,-,TRBJ1-4,TRBV18,TGTGCCAGCTCACCACGCGAGGAAAGTGGTGAAAAACTGTTTTTT,CASSPREESGEKLFF
-,-,TRBJ1-1,TRBV27,TGTGCCGCTGGGTCCAGAGGGATGCATACTGAAGCTTTCTTT,CAAGSRGMHTEAFF
-,-,TRBJ1-4,TRBV7-2,TGTGCCAGCAGCTTAGATCGCCAAGCTGCTAATGAAAAACTGTTTTTT,CASSLDRQAANEKLFF
-,TRBD1,TRBJ2-7,TRBV6-5,TGTGCCAGCAGTAAGACAGGGCCCTACGAGCAGTACTTC,CASSKTGPYEQYF
-,TRBD1,TRBJ1-2,TRBV29-1,TGCAGCGTTGACAGGGGGTCTAACTATGGCTACACCTTC,CSVDRGSNYGYTF
once,TRBD2,TRBJ2-1,TRBV7-9,TGTGCCAGCAGCTTTGTGGGCGGGAGGAAATACAATGAGCAGTTCTTC,CASSFVGGRKYNEQFF
once,-,TRBJ2-7,TRBV20-1,TGCAGTGCTTCCGGGACAACCTTTAGGTGGTTC,CSASGTTFRWF
-,TRBD1,TRBJ2-7,TRBV28,TGTGCCAGCAGTTCCTACAGGGGGACCTACGAGCAGTACTTC,CASSSYRGTYEQYF
-,-,TRBJ2-3,TRBV4-3,TGCGCCAGCAGCCAAGAGGGCTTCTCCCGGGGGCAGTATTTT,CASSQEGFSRGQYF
-,-,TRBJ1-2,TRBV2,TGTGCCACCTCCGGGAGGGCTCGATATGGCTACACCTTC,CATSGRARYGYTF
few,TRBD1,TRBJ2-1,TRBV25-1,TGTGCCAGCAGCGCCACTCGACAGGGGTCCTACAATGAGCAGTTCTTC,CASSATRQGSYNEQFF
few,-,TRBJ1-1,TRBV4-3,TGCGCCAGCAGCCAAAAAGGCACGGGGATCACTGAAGCTTTCTTT,CASSQKGTGITEAFF
-,-,TRBJ2-4,TRBV4-3,TGCGCCAGCAGCCAAGATCTACGGAGGGCCAAAAACAGTCAGTACTTC,CASSQDLRRAKNSQYF
-,TRBD1,TRBJ1-2,TRBV4-2,TGTGCCAGCAGCCAAAAAGGGCAGGCAGGGGGCATTGGCTACACCTTC,CASSQKGQAGGIGYTF
-,-,TRBJ2-1,TRBV28,TGTGCCAGCAGTTTGCGGTACAATGAGCAGTTCTTC,CASSLRYNEQFF
-,TRBD2,TRBJ2-3,TRBV6-4,TGTGCCAGCAGTGAGACTAGCGGGGGCACAGATACGCAGTATTTT,CASSETSGGTDTQYF
few,-,TRBJ2-2,TRBV7-8,TGTGCCCTAGGAAACACCGGGGAGCTGTTTTTT,CALGNTGELFF
-,-,TRBJ2-7,TRBV27,TGTGCCAGCAGTTTAAATACAGGGAGGGACGAGCAGTACTTC,CASSLNTGRDEQYF
-,TRBD2,TRBJ2-1,TRBV4-2,TGTGCCAGCAGCCAACTCCTTACTAGCGGGGTAATGTTCTTC,CASSQLLTSGVMFF
-,-,TRBJ1-4,TRBV18,TGTGCCAGCTCACTATCCCGGGACACGAATGAAAAACTGTTTTTT,CASSLSRDTNEKLFF
-,TRBD1,TRBJ2-5,TRBV2,TGTGCCAGCAGTGAAGCTTTTAGAGGGACAGGGGGGCGGGAGACCCAGTACTTC,CASSEAFRGTGGRETQYF
-,TRBD1,TRBJ1-1,TRBV6-5,TGTGCCAGCAGTTACATGACAGGGCCAGGGCACACTGAAGCTTTCTTT,CASSYMTGPGHTEAFF
-,-,TRBJ2-7,TRBV4-3,TGCGCCAGCAGCCAAGGTGGTGCTAGGGGCTACGAGCAGTACTTC,CASSQGGARGYEQYF
-,TRBD1,TRBJ2-7,TRBV28,TGTGCCAGCAGTTTACCGGGACAGGGGGACTACGAGCAGTACTTC,CASSLPGQGDYEQYF